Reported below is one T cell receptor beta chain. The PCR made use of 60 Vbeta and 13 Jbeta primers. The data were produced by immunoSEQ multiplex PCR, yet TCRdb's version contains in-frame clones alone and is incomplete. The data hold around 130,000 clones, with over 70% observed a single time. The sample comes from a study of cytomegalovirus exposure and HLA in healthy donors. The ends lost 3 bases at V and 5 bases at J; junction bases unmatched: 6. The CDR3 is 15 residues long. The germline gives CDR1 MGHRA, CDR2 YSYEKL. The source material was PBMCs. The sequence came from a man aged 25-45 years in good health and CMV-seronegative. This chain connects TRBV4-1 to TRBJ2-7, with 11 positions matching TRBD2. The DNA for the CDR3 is TGCGCCAGCAGCCACATAGCGGGAGGGCCTGACGAGCAGTACTTC. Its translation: CASSHIAGGPDEQYF.